This T cell receptor (beta chain) was captured in a study of blood T cell repertoires in COVID-19. The wider study: Whether acute or convalescent, the COVID-19 samples came from the United States, Italy and Spain.

The trim removed 3 bases at V and 8 bases at J, leaving 7 bases unmatched. The CDR3 runs 15 residues. Looked up from germline, CDR1 is SGHAT and CDR2 is FQNNGV. Residents of 24 US areas, aged 18 to 89 years, made up the participants. Recovery among Cohort 3 donors was established by two negative PCRs, clearance, or symptom resolution. Original handling: Scientists estimated how many nucleated cells there were by amplifying reference gene primers. The method was immunoSEQ multiplex PCR; TCRdb's version includes in-frame clones alone and lacks a portion of them. The D gene and trimming were derived from the DNA, and the V and J assignments and clone size from that table. The table has under 300,000 clones, around four fifths seen once.

Source material: PBMCs or T cells enriched from blood (not recorded which). The receptor comes from a man aged 35 to 55 who had recovered from COVID-19. The chain recombines TRBV11-2 with TRBJ1-4; 9 positions agree with TRBD1. CDR3 amino acids: CASSFSGDREEKLFF. The CDR3 nucleotides read TGTGCCAGCAGCTTCTCAGGGGACAGGGAAGAAAAACTGTTTTTT.